This T cell receptor (beta chain) stems from a study of shared clonotypes between healthy human individuals (dated by TCRdb to about 2020). Regarding the complete study: A few men and two women, aged 18 to 49 years, made up the cohort. For each donor, CD4 naive and CD4 memory were each given three plates, CD8 naive was given two plates, and CD8 memory was given one plate. Blood TCR repertoires of roughly 5 healthy adults were deeply sequenced to estimate repertoire size and the extent of clonotype sharing between individuals. To increase sequencing depth and limit assay-specific biases, different laboratories used diverse techniques to prepare libraries and sequence TCR repertoires. Leukapheresis yielded between about 0.94 and 9.5 billion PBMCs per donor.

The investigation overall reported the following: Compared with non-shared clonotypes, the clonotypes found in all four sorted-subset donors had higher generation probabilities. Pairwise subsampling led to the expectation that sequencing depth would affect the degree of clonotype sharing among donors. Incomplete sequencing was indicated by rarefaction of sorted-subset datasets, despite the large sequencing depth. Sampling was limited to blood, and TCR repertoires in tissue likely differ from TCR repertoires in blood. The genetic and exposure-history diversity represented was limited by the small number of donors. Estimated clonotype richness was generally larger for naive than for memory subsets. When a handful of donors were compared, the shared fraction of clonotypes was 5% to 6.5% for naive CD4, around 3.5% for naive CD8, 2.3% for memory CD4, and approximately 0.4% for memory CD8.

V is pruned by 3 bases and J by 4 bases, leaving 5 bases of the junction without a gene match. The CDR3, cysteine through phenylalanine, is 15 amino acids long. Only CDR3 DNA remains: 45 bases, in frame from the first base. Per the germline V gene, SGHVS is the CDR1 and FQNEAQ is the CDR2. Using the deep immunoSEQ assay, multiplex PCR amplified TCR CDR3 regions from genomic DNA. Extracted genomic DNA from each cell subset was distributed evenly across all wells of several immunoSEQ 96-well plates, and each plate was treated as a replicate. For sorted subsets, approximately 200 ng of genomic DNA, equivalent to about 30,000 T cell genomes, went into each replicate PCR. Purified libraries were quantified with a Qubit 3.0 fluorometer, sized on a Bioanalyzer 2100, and re-quantified with the KAPA Library Quantification kit. Each immunoSEQ 96-well plate was sequenced on its own single-read 150-cycle Illumina NextSeq 550 flow cell. Turning to the authors' computational methods: Because the immunoSEQ output held only junctional sequences and lacked quality scores, the filtering could not match the filtering applied to full-length reads. To assign V/J genes and CDR3, sequences were annotated against IMGT germline references using PyIR, a Python wrapper for IgBLAST v1.9. Reads with weak V/J assignments (E-value above 1e-6), missing CDR3, stop codons, out-of-frame junctions, or ambiguous translated residues were removed. V3J clonotypes were defined as sequences sharing the same inferred V gene, J gene, and CDR3 amino acid sequence. Percentage overlap between repertoires was calculated by dividing the number of shared unique clonotypes by the size of the smaller repertoire. Richness of each repertoire was evaluated using RTK rarefaction, the Chao1 estimator, and Recon v2.1 estimates of unobserved clonotypes. For all TCRbeta clonotypes obtained by the gDNA method from four donors, generation probabilities were computed with OLGA. In TCRdb, the immuneACCESS table is reduced to in-frame sequences with V and J assigned. These tables do not hold every clone; where another copy was compared, an unresolved V gene accounts for under half, and the others remain unexplained. V and J calls and clone size are copied from that table; D and trimming were computed from the DNA. Counted in this sample were about 1.5 million clones; approximately 98% of them appeared once. The ten largest clones capture roughly 0.42% of the sample.

On this clone: The antigen this receptor binds is unknown. No qualities accompany the bases; no much larger clone lies one base away.

Donors were healthy HIV-negative adults with no recently reported acute infections or vaccinations. Every donor was a Caucasian adult residing in Nashville, Tennessee, USA. CD4+ T cells were enriched by magnetic negative selection, after which naive cells were positively selected on CD45RA and the negative fraction was taken as the memory subset. After blood collection by leukapheresis, PBMCs were isolated using Ficoll-Histopaque density gradient centrifugation and then cryopreserved in the vapor phase of liquid nitrogen. Analytical flow cytometry was used to check the purity and quantity of every magnetically sorted T cell population. From each sorted fraction, genomic DNA was isolated and quantified by UV absorbance on a Nanodrop 2000c.

Recombination connected TRBV7-8 to TRBJ2-7, and TRBD2 aligns with 11 junction nucleotides. The source of this sequence is a man younger than 40 in good health. Sequenced sample: naive CD4+ T cells sorted from blood. Interpreted using the paper, the cell subset or site label stands for: CD45RA+ positively selected. The nucleotide sequence reads as follows: TGTGCCAGCAGCTTCATGACTAGCGGGACATACGAGCAGTACTTC. The translation is CASSFMTSGTYEQYF.